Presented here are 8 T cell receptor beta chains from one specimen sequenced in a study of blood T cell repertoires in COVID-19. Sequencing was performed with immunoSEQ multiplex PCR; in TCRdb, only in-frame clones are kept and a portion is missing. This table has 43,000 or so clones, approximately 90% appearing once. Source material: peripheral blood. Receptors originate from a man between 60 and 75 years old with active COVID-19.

The CDR3 nucleotides are TGTGCCAGCAGTTCGGGAGGGACTAGCGGTAGTAATGAGCAGTTCTTC. Protein product: CASSSGGTSGSNEQFF. The rearrangement joins TRBV6-5 to TRBJ2-1, with 11 bases lining up with TRBD2. CDR1 is MNHEY and CDR2 is SVGAGI in the germline V gene. This CDR3 has 16 amino acids. J gave up 7 bases and V 4 bases, and 9 bases lay outside the gene matches.

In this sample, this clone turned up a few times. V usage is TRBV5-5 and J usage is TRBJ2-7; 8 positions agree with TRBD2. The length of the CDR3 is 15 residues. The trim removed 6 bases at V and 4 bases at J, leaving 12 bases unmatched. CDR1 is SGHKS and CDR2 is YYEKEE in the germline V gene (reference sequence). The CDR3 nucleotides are TGTGCCAGCACCCTGACGGCAGCGGGAGAGTACGAGCAGTACTTC. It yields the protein CASTLTAAGEYEQYF.

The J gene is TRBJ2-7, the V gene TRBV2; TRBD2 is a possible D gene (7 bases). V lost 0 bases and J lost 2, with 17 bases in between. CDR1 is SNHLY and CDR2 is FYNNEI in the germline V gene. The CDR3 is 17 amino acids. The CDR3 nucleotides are TGTGCCAGCAGTGAAGCCAGCGGGTGGGGGGGCCCCTACGAGCAGTACTTC. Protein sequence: CASSEASGWGGPYEQYF.

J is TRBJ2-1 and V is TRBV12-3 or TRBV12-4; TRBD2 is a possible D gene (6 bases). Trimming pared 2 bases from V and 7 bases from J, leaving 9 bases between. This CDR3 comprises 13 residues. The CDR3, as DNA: TGTGCCAGCAGTTTACCAGGGAGGAATGAGCAGTTCTTC. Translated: CASSLPGRNEQFF.

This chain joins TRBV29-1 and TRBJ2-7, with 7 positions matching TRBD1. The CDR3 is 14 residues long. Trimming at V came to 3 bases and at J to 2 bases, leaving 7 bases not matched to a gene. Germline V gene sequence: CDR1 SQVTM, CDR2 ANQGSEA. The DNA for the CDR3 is TGCAGCGTTGAGAGGGGGACAGAACCCTACGAGCAGTACTTC. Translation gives CSVERGTEPYEQYF.

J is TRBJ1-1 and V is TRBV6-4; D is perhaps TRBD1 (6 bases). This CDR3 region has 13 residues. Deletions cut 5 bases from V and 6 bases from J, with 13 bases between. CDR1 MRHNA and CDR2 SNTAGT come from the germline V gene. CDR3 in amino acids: CASSSSRGAEAFF. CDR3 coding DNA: TGTGCCAGCAGTTCCTCCAGGGGCGCTGAAGCTTTCTTT.

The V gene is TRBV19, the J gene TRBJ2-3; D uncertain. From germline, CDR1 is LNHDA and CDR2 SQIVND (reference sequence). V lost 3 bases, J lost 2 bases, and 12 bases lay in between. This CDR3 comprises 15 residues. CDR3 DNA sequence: TGTGCCAGTAGTATGGAACTACCTGACACAGATACGCAGTATTTT. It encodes CASSMELPDTDTQYF.

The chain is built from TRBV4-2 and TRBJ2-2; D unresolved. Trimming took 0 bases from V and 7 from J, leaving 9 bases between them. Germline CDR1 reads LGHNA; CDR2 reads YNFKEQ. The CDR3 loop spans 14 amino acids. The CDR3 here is CASSQDWSNGELFF. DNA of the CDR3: TGTGCCAGCAGCCAAGATTGGAGCAACGGGGAGCTGTTTTTT.